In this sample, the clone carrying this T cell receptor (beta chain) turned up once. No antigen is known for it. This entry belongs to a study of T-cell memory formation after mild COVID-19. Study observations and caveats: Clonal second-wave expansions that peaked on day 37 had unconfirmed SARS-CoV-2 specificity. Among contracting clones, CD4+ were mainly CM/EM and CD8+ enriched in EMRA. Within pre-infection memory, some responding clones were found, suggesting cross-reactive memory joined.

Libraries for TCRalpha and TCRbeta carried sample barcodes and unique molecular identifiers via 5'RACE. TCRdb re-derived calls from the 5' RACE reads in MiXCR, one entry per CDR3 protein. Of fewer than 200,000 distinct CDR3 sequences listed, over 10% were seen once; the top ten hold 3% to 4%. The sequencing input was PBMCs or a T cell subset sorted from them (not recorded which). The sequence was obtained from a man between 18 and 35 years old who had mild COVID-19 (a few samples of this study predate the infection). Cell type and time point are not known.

This chain's CDR3 is CASTIGALSYEQYF. Here the CDR3 DNA reads TGTGCCAGCACCATCGGAGCGTTAAGCTACGAGCAGTACTTC. This sequence joins TRBV6-1 and TRBJ2-7; no reliable D call. The CDR3 runs to 14 residues. CDR1 is MNHNS, CDR2 SASEGT, per germline. The V gene lost 7 bases and the J gene lost 3 bases, with 16 bases spanning the gap.